Sequencing of this TCR beta chain was carried out in a study of blood T cell repertoires in COVID-19. Study information: From T cells, B-cell-depleted T cells, or PBMCs came the material, which was cDNA or gDNA.

The length of the CDR3 is 17 residues. Trimming cost V 0 bases and J 0 bases, with 14 bases left between them. CDR1 SGHNT and CDR2 YYREEE come from the germline V gene (reference sequence). In the study's own analysis: The authors estimated nucleated cell counts from reference gene primer amplification. Profiled with immunoSEQ multiplex PCR; TCRdb holds only in-frame clones, not every one. Clonal size and the V and J genes are those of that table, whereas D and trimming came from the DNA. The sample records tens of thousands of clones, around 67% being singletons. This TCR came from a human donor with acute or convalescent COVID-19. The donor label of this sample is uncertain. The chain carries TRBV5-4 and TRBJ2-3; D is perhaps TRBD2 (6 bases). The specimen sequenced was peripheral blood. The CDR3: CASSLGAGGPSTDTQYF. The CDR3 coding sequence is TGTGCCAGCAGCTTGGGAGCGGGCGGTCCTAGCACAGATACGCAGTATTTT.